The sequence of this T cell receptor beta chain was determined in a study of blood T cell repertoires in COVID-19 (dated by TCRdb to about 2020). Background on the whole study: Samples covering the acute and convalescent phases of COVID-19 were provided by collaborators in the United States, Italy and Spain. The material from the prospective study consisted of cDNA or gDNA derived from T cells, B-cell-depleted T cells, or PBMCs. Subjects who had been exposed to COVID-19, were actively infected with it, or had recovered from it provided the deeply sampled blood TCRbeta repertoires that made up the dataset. The repertoires were made available in a free public database intended to serve as a resource for research on the immune response to SARS-CoV-2. The samples were drawn from two sources: the first 160 participants of the ongoing ImmuneRACE study, and 1,000 to 1,500 subjects contributed by 6 global collaborators. The sample metadata nearly always contained a de-identified subject ID, COVID-19 status, age in years and sex. HLA class I and class II types, where available, came from metadata supplied by the sample provider rather than from assay-based typing.

A remark on this clone: The clone's antigen remains unknown. Per-nucleotide qualities are absent, and no much larger clonotype sits a single base away. This sample also contains other DNA sequences that code for the same CDR3.

Paper-wide results and their limitations: The amount of clinical and demographic metadata varied by source and participant and was provided uncurated.

The immunoSEQ Assay, a bias-controlled multiplex PCR, was used to amplify TCRbeta CDR3 regions from genomic DNA. The paper's processing steps were these. The number of nucleated cells in each sample was estimated by amplification of reference gene primers within the assay. To quantify the absolute abundance of each unique TCRbeta CDR3 rearrangement, sequence reads were collapsed and filtered. For each sample, productive Simpson clonality was calculated as the square root of Simpson's diversity index over productive rearrangements. Imported from immuneACCESS, the table was reduced by TCRdb to in-frame sequences with V and J called. These copies leave out some clones; in studies compared against another copy, an unresolved V gene accounts for under half, and the cause of the remainder is not known. V, J and clone size reflect that table, while D and trimming were determined from the DNA. For this sample there are about 320,000 clones; approximately 88% appear just once. The top ten hold approximately 5.2% of the sample.

Participants in the prospective study were aged about 18 to 89 years, lived in 24 United States geographic areas, and enrolled through a virtual design. To assign participants to cohorts, the prospective study relied on clinical history that participants themselves reported in a screening survey and a study questionnaire. Recovered participants in ImmuneRACE Cohort 3 were defined by two consecutive negative NP/OP PCR tests, clearance by a healthcare professional, or resolution of symptoms. In the prospective study, whole blood, serum and a nasopharyngeal or oropharyngeal swab were collected from each participant by mobile phlebotomists. Prospective study participants could optionally give additional blood draws and questionnaires over an approximately two-month period. Before DNA extraction, prospective study blood samples were shipped either frozen or at room temperature. The germline V gene encodes CDR1 SGHRS and CDR2 YFSETQ. The junction shows trimming of 4 bases on V and 0 bases on J, plus 14 bases between the germline ends. From the cysteine up to the phenylalanine, the CDR3 has a length of 15 residues. Of the read, only the CDR3 DNA is kept; its 45 bases are in frame from base 1.

The receptor was isolated from a man between 60 and 70 years old who had recovered from COVID-19. Sequenced input: PBMCs or T cells enriched from blood (not recorded which). Recombination connected TRBV5-1 to TRBJ2-7; the D segment could be TRBD1, given 6 matching bases. The CDR3 region: CASSTTGLRSYEQYF. The bases read TGCGCCAGCAGCACCACAGGGCTTCGCTCCTACGAGCAGTACTTC.